This T cell receptor beta chain derives from a study of T cell repertoires in cytomegalovirus infection. On the study more broadly: Evidence of both CMV infection and a matching HLA type came from public TCR beta signatures.

About this clonotype itself: Antigen specificity is unknown.

Trimming took off 0 bases at V and 8 bases at J, with 11 bases between the two ends. This CDR3 comprises 13 residues. The germline gives CDR1 SGDLS, CDR2 YYNGEE. Study observations and caveats: Using cumulative public TCR beta family frequency, the authors identified those who carried CMV together with the relevant HLA.

TCRdb reprocessed the reads via MiXCR and lists one record per CDR3 protein. The top ten clones hold about 2.8% of a sample with roughly 720,000 distinct CDR3 sequences, 35% to 45% of them seen once. This TCR was recovered from a human donor in good health (CMV status not recorded). Some clones in this sample may be carry-over from other donors' samples. Sequencing input: PBMCs. The chain has TRBV9 and TRBJ1-1; a weak D match, TRBD1 (5 bases). The CDR3 sequence is CASSVGGRTEAFF. In nucleotides, the CDR3 is TGTGCCAGCAGCGTAGGGGGGAGGACAGAAGCTTTCTTT.